A selection of T cell receptor beta chains follows, all from one sample in a study of cytomegalovirus exposure and HLA in healthy donors. Generated by immunoSEQ multiplex PCR, the TCRdb table keeps only in-frame clones and is missing some. This sample has a few hundred thousand clones, with around 80% found just once. The sequenced sample consisted of PBMCs. The receptor source for this set is a girl between 2 and 10 years old in good health and CMV-seronegative. CDR3s include the opening cysteine and the closing phenylalanine or tryptophan. The order of the fields is V gene, CDR3 length, D gene, clone size, J gene, CDR3 protein, CDR3 DNA. D genes are given only for firm matches. Size is omitted from some rows. Given values are once, few, many or a class for expanded clones.

TRBV10-3	13	.	.	TRBJ1-5	CAIREQGNQPQHF	TGTGCCATCAGGGAACAGGGAAATCAGCCCCAGCATTTT
TRBV28	12	.	.	TRBJ1-1	CASSLADREAFF	TGTGCCAGCAGTTTAGCCGACAGAGAAGCTTTCTTT
TRBV13	16	.	.	TRBJ2-7	CASSLLLALNSYEQYF	TGTGCCAGCAGCTTATTACTGGCACTAAACTCCTACGAGCAGTACTTC
TRBV2	18	TRBD2	.	TRBJ2-3	CAISRAGGGGASTDTQYF	TGTGCCATCTCGAGGGCGGGAGGAGGAGGAGCTAGCACAGATACGCAGTATTTT
TRBV10-2	14	.	.	TRBJ1-5	CASSGTAWNQPQHF	TGCGCCAGCAGTGGGACAGCTTGGAATCAGCCCCAGCATTTT
TRBV7-9	15	TRBD2	once	TRBJ2-1	CASRESGGPYNEQFF	TGTGCCAGCAGAGAGAGCGGGGGCCCCTACAATGAGCAGTTCTTC
TRBV6-5	13	TRBD1	.	TRBJ2-5	CASTHRGQETQYF	TGTGCCAGCACACACAGGGGGCAAGAGACCCAGTACTTC
TRBV2	11	.	.	TRBJ1-2	CASGSNYGYTF	TGTGCCAGCGGCTCTAACTATGGCTACACCTTC
TRBV10-3	15	TRBD2	few	TRBJ2-4	CAIASGGVGKNIQYF	TGTGCCATCGCTTCCGGGGGGGTTGGCAAAAACATTCAGTACTTC
TRBV5-6	16	TRBD2	.	TRBJ2-1	CASSPTGTSGYNEQFF	TGTGCCAGCAGCCCCACCGGGACTAGCGGCTACAATGAGCAGTTCTTC
TRBV7-9	16	TRBD2	.	TRBJ2-2	CASSLRLAGDTGELFF	TGTGCCAGCAGCTTACGATTAGCGGGAGACACCGGGGAGCTGTTTTTT
TRBV2	16	TRBD2	.	TRBJ2-2	CASSVAGGIGTGELFF	TGTGCCAGCAGTGTGGCGGGGGGCATTGGCACCGGGGAGCTGTTTTTT
TRBV5-1	16	.	.	TRBJ1-4	CASSFWSGSTNEKLFF	TGCGCCAGCAGCTTCTGGTCGGGATCAACTAATGAAAAACTGTTTTTT
TRBV7-9	17	TRBD1	.	TRBJ1-5	CASSSPDRVGGNQPQHF	TGTGCCAGCAGCTCTCCCGACAGGGTTGGTGGCAATCAGCCCCAGCATTTT
TRBV27	16	TRBD1	.	TRBJ2-3	CASSDPTGHLPATQYF	TGTGCCAGCAGTGACCCGACAGGGCATCTCCCCGCTACGCAGTATTTT
TRBV6-6	13	.	.	TRBJ2-7	CASRENQRYEQYF	TGTGCCAGCAGAGAGAACCAGCGCTACGAGCAGTACTTC
TRBV7-8	14	.	.	TRBJ2-3	CASSLLTRRDTQYF	TGTGCCAGCAGCTTATTGACTAGACGAGATACGCAGTATTTT